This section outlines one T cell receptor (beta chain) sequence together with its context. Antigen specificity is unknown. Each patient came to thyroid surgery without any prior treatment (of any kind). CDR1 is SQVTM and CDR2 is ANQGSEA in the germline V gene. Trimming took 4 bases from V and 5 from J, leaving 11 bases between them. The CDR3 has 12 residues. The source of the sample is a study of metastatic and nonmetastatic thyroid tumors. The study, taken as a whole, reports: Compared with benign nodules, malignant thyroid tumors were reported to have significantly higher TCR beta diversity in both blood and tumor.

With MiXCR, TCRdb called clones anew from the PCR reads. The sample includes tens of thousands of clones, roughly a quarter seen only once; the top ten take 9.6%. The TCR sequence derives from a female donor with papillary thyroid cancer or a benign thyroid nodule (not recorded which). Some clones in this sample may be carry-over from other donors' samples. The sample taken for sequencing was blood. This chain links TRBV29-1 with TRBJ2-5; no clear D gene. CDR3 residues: CSVGAPWETQYF. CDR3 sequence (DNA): TGCAGCGTTGGGGCCCCTTGGGAGACCCAGTACTTC.